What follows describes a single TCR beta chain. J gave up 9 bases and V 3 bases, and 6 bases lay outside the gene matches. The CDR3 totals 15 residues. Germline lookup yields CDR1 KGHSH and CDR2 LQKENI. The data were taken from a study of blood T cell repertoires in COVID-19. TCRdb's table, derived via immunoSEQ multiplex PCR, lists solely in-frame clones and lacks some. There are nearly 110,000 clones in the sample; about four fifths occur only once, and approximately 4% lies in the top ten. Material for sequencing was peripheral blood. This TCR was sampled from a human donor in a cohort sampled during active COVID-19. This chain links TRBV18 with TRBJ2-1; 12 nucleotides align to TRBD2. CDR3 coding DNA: TGTGCCAGCTCACCTGTGACTAGCGGGAGTCGTGAGCAGTTCTTC. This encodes CASSPVTSGSREQFF. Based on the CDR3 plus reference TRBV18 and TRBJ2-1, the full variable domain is NAGVMQNPRHLVRRRGQEARLRCSPMKGHSHVYWYRQLPEEGLKFMVYLQKENIIDESGMPKERFSAEFPKEGPSILRIQQVVRGDSAAYFCASSPVTSGSREQFFGPGTRLTVL.